Below, 2 T cell receptor beta chains from the same sample are listed, as sequenced in a study of cytomegalovirus exposure and HLA in healthy donors. The PCR was carried out with 60 Vbeta primers and 13 Jbeta primers. Generated by immunoSEQ multiplex PCR, the TCRdb table keeps only in-frame clones and is missing some. This table has 45,000 to 65,000 clones, around 67% appearing once. Input material: PBMCs. Receptors were obtained from a woman between 50 and 59 years old in good health and CMV-seropositive.

The chain has TRBV7-2 and TRBJ1-3, with D perhaps TRBD1 (6 bases). There are 17 residues in the CDR3. Trimming cost V 1 base and J 0 bases, with 13 bases left between them. CDR1 SGHTA and CDR2 FQGNSA come from the germline V gene. The CDR3 sequence is CASSLVGQLSSGNTIYF. The CDR3, as DNA: TGTGCCAGCAGCTTAGTAGGACAGCTGAGCTCTGGAAACACCATATATTTT.

The V call is TRBV25-1, the J call TRBJ1-3; TRBD1 is a possible D gene (5 bases). The V and J ends lost 8 bases and 2 bases respectively, with 7 bases between them. Germline CDR1 MGHDK, CDR2 SYGVNS. CDR3 length: 12 amino acids. The CDR3 here is CASDRAGNTIYF. The CDR3 region has the DNA TGTGCCAGCGACAGAGCTGGAAACACCATATATTTT.